The following is a TCR beta chain sequence with its context. The data are from a study of T-cell reconstitution after alpha-beta-depleted transplantation in children. Preparation of the TCRbeta library was carried out with unique molecular identifiers. MiXCR was run by TCRdb on the PCR reads, yielding one entry per CDR3 protein. Counted here are about a million distinct CDR3 sequences, roughly 29% occurring once; the ten biggest clones make up approximately 30%. The V gene end was trimmed by 0 bases and the J gene end by 3 bases; junction bases not matched to a gene: 4. From germline, CDR1 is MNHEY and CDR2 SVGAGI. CDR3 size: 15 residues.

This clonotype was sampled from a boy younger than two who had a stem cell transplant for SCID, so the T cells may come from the graft donor. This chain links TRBV6-5 with TRBJ2-7; 8 bases agree with TRBD1. The sequences come from PBMCs, mostly from graft donor cells, collected 360 days after TCRalphabeta/CD19-depleted stem cell transplant. CDR3 protein: CASSYSTGVYYEQYF. For the CDR3, the DNA is TGTGCCAGCAGTTACTCGACAGGGGTCTACTACGAGCAGTACTTC.